These 21 T cell receptor beta chains came from one sample sequenced in a study of spatial heterogeneity in lung cancer. Time point specified: sample taken at primary tumor resection. The sequenced material consisted of unsorted whole RNA from tumor, nontumor lung or frozen PBMC. TCRdb re-called the 5' RACE reads with MiXCR, one entry per CDR3 protein. The profile shows 20,000 to 25,000 distinct CDR3 sequences, roughly 4.2% of them singletons. Sequencing was performed on PBMCs, taken at surgery. All receptors come from a male donor with early-stage non-small cell lung cancer.

This clonotype was counted ten times or more. V is TRBV6-2 or TRBV6-3 and J is TRBJ2-7, with 14 bases matching TRBD2. This CDR3 has 19 residues. The junction had 11 bases not matched to a gene; V was cut back by 0 bases and J by 4 bases. CDR1 MNHEY and CDR2 SVGEGT come from the germline V gene. The CDR3 coding sequence is TGTGCCAGCAGTTACTCGACTAGCGGGAGGGCCCAACATTATTACGAGCAGTACTTC. Encoded protein: CASSYSTSGRAQHYYEQYF.

This clonotype was counted at least ten times. This rearrangement joins TRBV19 to TRBJ1-3; D not certain. This CDR3 region has 18 residues. With 2 bases removed from V and 0 bases from J, the gap between germline ends came to 17 bases. Per germline, CDR1 LNHDA and CDR2 SQIVND (reference sequence). The CDR3 DNA is TGTGCCAGTAGTATATCTGGTTTCTCGGAAGCCTCTGGAAACACCATATATTTT. This sequence encodes CASSISGFSEASGNTIYF. Filled out from reference TRBV19 and TRBJ1-3, the complete variable domain reads DGGITQSPKYLFRKEGQNVTLSCEQNLNHDAMYWYRQDPGQGLRLIYYSQIVNDFQKGDIAEGYSVSREKKESFPLTVTSAQKNPTAFYLCASSISGFSEASGNTIYFGEGSWLTVV.

In its sample, this clonotype was seen many times. The J gene is TRBJ1-1, the V gene TRBV5-1; D unresolved. V was clipped by 0 bases and J by 0 bases, with 18 bases between them. Germline V gene data show CDR1 as SGHRS and CDR2 as YFSETQ. This CDR3 is 18 amino acids long. CDR3 DNA sequence: TGCGCCAGCAGCTTGGAAGGTCCGCCAGGAGGGATGAACACTGAAGCTTTCTTT. Its translation: CASSLEGPPGGMNTEAFF.

This clonotype appeared many times. The chain uses TRBV19 and TRBJ1-5; 7 bases map to TRBD1. Germline V lookup: CDR1 LNHDA, CDR2 SQIVND (reference sequence). The trim removed 6 bases at V and 4 bases at J, leaving 6 bases unmatched. CDR3 length: 14 residues. The CDR3, as DNA: TGTGCCAGTAGGGGGGACAGAGAGAATCAGCCCCAGCATTTT. Amino acid sequence: CASRGDRENQPQHF.

There are many counts of this clonotype. The chain links TRBV4-2 to TRBJ2-2; 9 bases match TRBD2. V gave up 4 bases and J gave up 0 bases; unmatched junction bases: 3. CDR3 length: 16 residues. CDR1 and CDR2 from the germline V gene are LGHNA and YNFKEQ. CDR3 coding DNA: TGTGCCAGCAGCCCCGGACTAGCGACGAACACCGGGGAGCTGTTTTTT. It yields the protein CASSPGLATNTGELFF.

This clonotype was seen many times. The V and J genes are TRBV30 and TRBJ2-7; the D is unclear. The CDR3 consists of 14 residues. Per germline, CDR1 GTSNPN and CDR2 SVGIG (reference sequence). V was trimmed by 1 base and J by 7 bases, leaving 17 bases between them. The CDR3 nucleotides read TGTGCCTGGAGTGATTTTTCGGGTACTTATGAGCAGTACTTC. It specifies CAWSDFSGTYEQYF.

This clonotype was seen many times. The CDR3 protein is CSARGETNLDTEAFF. The DNA for the CDR3 is TGCAGTGCTAGAGGTGAAACTAACCTGGACACTGAAGCTTTCTTT. The rearrangement links TRBV20-1 to TRBJ1-1; D is undetermined. The germline V and J ends were trimmed by 1 base and 3 bases, with 15 bases remaining between them. Germline lookup yields CDR1 DFQATT and CDR2 SNEGSKA (reference sequence). This CDR3 region has 15 residues.

This clonotype came up many times. This chain uses TRBV6-2 or TRBV6-3 with TRBJ2-1; D may be TRBD1 or TRBD2 (6 bases each). The CDR3 has 16 amino acids. Germline CDR1 MNHEY, CDR2 SVGEGT. The germline V and J ends were trimmed by 5 bases and 4 bases, with 18 bases remaining between them. The CDR3 DNA is TGTGCCAGCAGTCTCAGTCGGGGGCTCATTTACAATGAGCAGTTCTTC. Protein: CASSLSRGLIYNEQFF.

This clonotype occurred many times. The chain combines TRBV3-1 with TRBJ2-1; 9 bases match TRBD1. The J segment lost 4 bases and the V segment lost 1 base, leaving 5 bases of the junction unmatched. The CDR3 is made up of 16 amino acids. CDR1 is LGHDT, CDR2 YNNKEL, per germline (reference sequence). DNA of the CDR3: TGTGCCAGCAGCCAAGCCGCCGGGACAGGGTACAATGAGCAGTTCTTC. Protein: CASSQAAGTGYNEQFF.

By its share, this clonotype is medium-sized (0.01 to 0.1%). The chain has TRBV29-1 and TRBJ1-1; D unclear. Germline assignment: CDR1 SQVTM and CDR2 ANQGSEA. The CDR3 loop spans 13 amino acids. Deletions cut 3 bases from V and 3 bases from J, with 11 bases between. The CDR3: CSVEIMRDTEAFF. The CDR3 coding sequence is TGCAGCGTTGAGATTATGAGAGACACTGAAGCTTTCTTT. Full variable domain (remainder filled in from reference TRBV29-1 and TRBJ1-1): SAVISQKPSRDICQRGTSLTIQCQVDSQVTMMFWYRQQPGQSLTLIATANQGSEATYESGFVIDKFPISRPNLTFSTLTVSNMSPEDSSIYLCSVEIMRDTEAFFGQGTRLTVV.

The chain combines TRBV6-1 with TRBJ2-5; 9 bases are a match to TRBD1. This CDR3 has 15 residues. Germline CDR1 is MNHNS and CDR2 is SASEGT. Trimming took 6 bases from V and 2 from J; bases not matched to a gene: 7. CDR3 coding DNA: TGTGCCAGCAGGGGACAGGGTACCAATCAAGAGACCCAGTACTTC. The encoded protein is CASRGQGTNQETQYF.

This clonotype appeared many times. The V gene is TRBV7-3, the J gene TRBJ1-6, with D hard to call. V lost 3 bases and J lost 3, with 0 bases in between. The CDR3 length is 12 residues. Germline CDR1 is SGHTA and CDR2 is FQGTGA. CDR3 DNA sequence: TGTGCCAGCAGCTTCTATAATTCACCCCTCCACTTT. It is translated as CASSFYNSPLHF. The entire variable domain, with the rest obtained from reference TRBV7-3 and TRBJ1-6, is as follows: GAGVSQTPSNKVTEKGKYVELRCDPISGHTALYWYRQSLGQGPEFLIYFQGTGAADDSGLPNDRFFAVRPEGSVSTLKIQRTERGDSAVYLCASSFYNSPLHFGNGTRLTVT.

The chain employs TRBV12-3 or TRBV12-4 and TRBJ1-1; D is undetermined. Trimming pared 6 bases from V and 2 bases from J, leaving 10 bases between. This CDR3 has 13 amino acids. The CDR3: CASSRRENTEAFF. CDR3 sequence (DNA): TGTGCCAGCAGCCGCCGGGAAAACACTGAAGCTTTCTTT.

CDR3: CASSPPRGGGNEQFF. The CDR3 DNA sequence: TGTGCCAGCAGTCCCCCTCGCGGGGGGGGCAATGAGCAGTTCTTC. V and J are TRBV6-2 or TRBV6-3 and TRBJ2-1; 9 bases map to TRBD2. V lost 5 bases to trimming and J lost 6 bases; unmatched junction nucleotides: 8. The CDR3 extends over 15 amino acids. CDR1 and CDR2 from the germline V gene are MNHEY and SVGEGT.

This clonotype was counted a few times. This chain links TRBV19 with TRBJ1-2, with TRBD1 as a possible D gene (5 bases). Per germline, CDR1 LNHDA and CDR2 SQIVND (reference sequence). The CDR3 is 15 amino acids. Trimming cost V 3 bases and J 8 bases, with 19 bases left between them. CDR3 coding DNA: TGTGCCAGTAGTATTATCCAGGGCGACGATTCGGGCTACACCTTC. Encoded protein: CASSIIQGDDSGYTF. Filled out from reference TRBV19 and TRBJ1-2, the complete variable domain reads DGGITQSPKYLFRKEGQNVTLSCEQNLNHDAMYWYRQDPGQGLRLIYYSQIVNDFQKGDIAEGYSVSREKKESFPLTVTSAQKNPTAFYLCASSIIQGDDSGYTFGSGTRLTVV.

This clonotype counts as medium-sized. V and J are TRBV12-3 or TRBV12-4 and TRBJ2-5; D unclear. This CDR3 contains 16 residues. V was shortened by 7 bases and J by 5 bases, with 23 bases between the two germline ends. In DNA form, the CDR3 reads TGTGCCAGCACCCTGTGGGTAGATCGGTCTGTGGAGACCCAGTACTTC. Translated, it gives CASTLWVDRSVETQYF.

This clonotype was seen at least ten times. This chain connects TRBV18 to TRBJ2-1; no firm D call. Germline V gives CDR1 KGHSH, CDR2 LQKENI. Trimming removed 2 bases from V and 3 bases from J, with 11 bases in between. The CDR3 is 15 residues long. The CDR3 region is CASSPTRRHYNEQFF. CDR3 coding DNA: TGTGCCAGCTCACCAACCAGACGGCACTACAATGAGCAGTTCTTC.

This clonotype was observed at least ten times. The rearrangement joins TRBV5-6 to TRBJ2-7; D is unresolved. This CDR3 contains 14 residues. CDR1 is SGHDT and CDR2 is YYEEEE in the germline V gene. The ends were cut back, 4 bases at V and 8 bases at J, with 19 bases in the middle. The CDR3 here is CASSLTQPGEKQYF. CDR3 nucleotides: TGTGCCAGCAGCCTGACACAACCGGGCGAAAAGCAGTACTTC.

The J gene is TRBJ2-7, the V gene TRBV30, with 9 bases matching TRBD1. This CDR3 is built from 14 residues. Germline V gene data show CDR1 as GTSNPN and CDR2 as SVGIG (reference sequence). J lost 4 bases, V lost 5 bases, and 9 bases had no gene match. This CDR3 reads CAWGPGQGWYEQYF. The CDR3 nucleotides are TGTGCCTGGGGACCCGGACAGGGGTGGTACGAGCAGTACTTC.

Many counts were recorded for this clonotype. This sequence joins TRBV5-6 and TRBJ1-2; D not resolved. V was shortened by 2 bases and J by 8 bases, with 10 bases between the two germline ends. Germline CDR1 and CDR2: SGHDT and YYEEEE. The CDR3 sequence is 12 residues long. The DNA of the CDR3 is TGTGCCAGCAGCTTCGACCTGGTCGGCTACACCTTC. Protein sequence: CASSFDLVGYTF.

The genes are TRBV14 and TRBJ1-1, with D unclear. CDR1 is SGHDN and CDR2 is FVKESK in the germline V gene. This CDR3 region has 12 residues. V gave up 4 bases and J gave up 6 bases, with 9 bases separating them. The CDR3 is CASSRGVAEAFF. The CDR3 DNA follows: TGTGCCAGCAGCCGTGGTGTCGCTGAAGCTTTCTTT.